The rows below give T cell receptor beta chains drawn from one sample of a study of CD4+ T cells in melanoma. Using immunoSEQ multiplex PCR, the repertoire was profiled, and TCRdb retains in-frame clones only, with some absent. Here the sample spans about 140,000 clones, about nine tenths being singletons. These receptors were taken from a human donor with melanoma. Each CDR3 is given with its conserved first and last residue. The order of the fields is clone size, V gene, J gene, D gene, CDR3 DNA, CDR3 protein. The D gene is left open where the match is weak. Expanded clones are given a class, and other clones once, few, many or no size at all.

>NA|TRBV5-5|TRBJ2-7|NA
TGTGCCAGCAGCTTTCTGTGGGGGGCTGTGGCCGAGCAGTACTTC
CASSFLWGAVAEQYF
>NA|TRBV2|TRBJ2-7|NA
TGTGCCAGCAGTGAAGGGCTAGCAGGCGGGTCCTACGAGCAGTACTTC
CASSEGLAGGSYEQYF
>NA|TRBV4-1|TRBJ1-1|TRBD1
TGCGCCAGCAGCGCCGGGGACAGAAAAAACACTGAAGCTTTCTTT
CASSAGDRKNTEAFF
>NA|TRBV18|TRBJ1-2|NA
TGTGCCAGCTCACCTACTATGGGGCACAGGGCTCGAGAATATGGCTACACCTTC
CASSPTMGHRAREYGYTF
>NA|TRBV5-6|TRBJ2-1|TRBD2
TGTGCCAGCAGCTTGCTGACTAGCGGGGCCAATGAGCAGTTCTTC
CASSLLTSGANEQFF
>NA|TRBV20-1|TRBJ1-1|TRBD1
TGCAGCCCACAGGGGTACACTGAAGCTTTCTTT
CSPQGYTEAFF
>NA|TRBV6-6|TRBJ1-4|NA
TGTGCCAGCAGTTACGCAGGGGCTCGCGGGGAAAAACTGTTTTTT
CASSYAGARGEKLFF
>NA|TRBV5-1|TRBJ2-7|NA
TGCGCCAGCAGCTTGAGTTATCAAGTGCTTTCGAACGAGCAGTACTTC
CASSLSYQVLSNEQYF
>NA|TRBV11-2|TRBJ2-1|TRBD1
TGTGCCAGCAGCTTAGAATTGGGACAGGTCTACAATGAGCAGTTCTTC
CASSLELGQVYNEQFF
>NA|TRBV10-1|TRBJ2-3|NA
TGCGCCAGCAGTAGGGCCGGGAAAGATACGCAGTATTTT
CASSRAGKDTQYF
>once|TRBV29-1|TRBJ2-3|NA
TGCAGCGCCGGGGCCCTCACAGATACGCAGTATTTT
CSAGALTDTQYF
>few|TRBV6-5|TRBJ2-1|TRBD1
TGTGCCAGCAGCCGAGGGACAGGGGGTTACAATGAGCAGTTCTTC
CASSRGTGGYNEQFF
>NA|TRBV7-9|TRBJ1-1|NA
TGTGCCAGCAGCACTACCTCCCGAGGGGCGAACACTGAAGCTTTCTTT
CASSTTSRGANTEAFF
>NA|TRBV29-1|TRBJ2-7|NA
TGCAGCGTTGGGACCGTCTCCTACGAGCAGTACTTC
CSVGTVSYEQYF
>NA|TRBV30|TRBJ1-1|NA
TGTGCCTGGAAAAGCGGGAGCACTGAAGCTTTCTTT
CAWKSGSTEAFF
>NA|TRBV9|TRBJ2-5|NA
TGTGCCAGCAGCGTAGGGGGTAACCAAGAGACCCAGTACTTC
CASSVGGNQETQYF
>NA|TRBV5-1|TRBJ2-7|TRBD1
TGCGCCAGCAGCTTGGTAGGGGGCTTCCTTTACGAGCAGTACTTC
CASSLVGGFLYEQYF
>NA|TRBV11-2|TRBJ2-1|TRBD2
TGTGCCAGCAGCTTAACTTCACTAGCGGGGGGCCCTAACCCTGAGCAGTTCTTC
CASSLTSLAGGPNPEQFF
>NA|TRBV30|TRBJ2-7|NA
TGTGCCTGGCGAATGCAGTCCCACGAGCAGTACTTC
CAWRMQSHEQYF
>NA|TRBV6-1|TRBJ2-5|NA
TGTGCCAGCAGATGGACAGCCAAGGAGACCCAGTACTTC
CASRWTAKETQYF
>NA|TRBV5-1|TRBJ2-5|TRBD2
TGCGCCAGCACCCGCGGGGGGGGGTACCAAGAGACCCAGTACTTC
CASTRGGGYQETQYF
>NA|TRBV14|TRBJ1-4|NA
TGTGCCAGCAGCCAATCCACAGGGATAGGCGAAAAACTGTTTTTT
CASSQSTGIGEKLFF
>NA|TRBV30|TRBJ2-5|NA
TGTGCCTGGGCCCCCGGCTTAGGCGGCAAGACCCAGTACTTC
CAWAPGLGGKTQYF
>NA|TRBV6-5|TRBJ1-1|NA
TGTGCCAGCACCGGAGGGCACACTGAAGCTTTCTTT
CASTGGHTEAFF
>NA|TRBV5-1|TRBJ1-6|NA
TGCGCCAGCAGCTTGGCGTGGGAGGAGGCAGGTGATTCACCCCTCCACTTT
CASSLAWEEAGDSPLHF
>NA|TRBV30|TRBJ1-6|TRBD1
TGTGCCTGGGGGGACAGGAGCTATTCACCCCTCCACTTT
CAWGDRSYSPLHF
>NA|TRBV6-5|TRBJ2-7|NA
TGTGCCAGCAGTACAAAATACGAGCAGTACTTC
CASSTKYEQYF
>NA|TRBV7-3|TRBJ2-1|NA
TGTGCCAGCAGCGTCCGAAAGGGCCATGAGCAGTTCTTC
CASSVRKGHEQFF